These 4 T cell receptor beta chains were all obtained from the same sample, sequenced in a study of blood T cell repertoires in COVID-19. TCRdb's copy holds only in-frame clones and misses some; the assay was immunoSEQ multiplex PCR. Among around 15,000 clones listed, around 80% were seen once. Material for sequencing was peripheral blood. The source of these receptors is a woman between 65 and 79 years old with active COVID-19.

This clone was seen a handful of times. This chain uses TRBV7-2 with TRBJ1-1, with D possibly matching TRBD1 (6 bases). Germline CDR1 SGHTA, CDR2 FQGNSA. The CDR3 has 16 residues. V lost 1 base to trimming and J lost 1 base, with 13 bases between them. This chain's CDR3 is CASSLEVRGGNTEAFF. For the CDR3, the DNA is TGTGCCAGCAGCTTAGAGGTACGAGGGGGGAACACTGAAGCTTTCTTT.

This chain uses TRBV9 with TRBJ1-1; 9 bases are shared with TRBD1. Per germline, CDR1 SGDLS and CDR2 YYNGEE. The CDR3 covers 14 residues. J gave up 5 bases and V 4 bases, and 6 bases lay outside the gene matches. CDR3 loop: CASSQTGGRTEAFF. For the CDR3, the DNA is TGTGCCAGCAGCCAGACAGGGGGGCGAACTGAAGCTTTCTTT. The full variable domain, its missing parts supplied by reference TRBV9 and TRBJ1-1, is DSGVTQTPKHLITATGQRVTLRCSPRSGDLSVYWYQQSLDQGLQFLIQYYNGEERAKGNILERFSAQQFPDLHSELNLSSLELGDSALYFCASSQTGGRTEAFFGQGTRLTVV.

The J gene is TRBJ1-5, the V gene TRBV9; maybe TRBD1 (6 bases). Per the germline V gene, CDR1 is SGDLS and CDR2 is YYNGEE. V shed 3 bases and J shed 6 bases, with 19 bases lying between them. This CDR3 comprises 16 residues. CDR3 in amino acids: CASSAGQGGRGQPQHF. The CDR3 DNA reads TGTGCCAGCAGCGCCGGGCAAGGGGGTCGAGGTCAGCCCCAGCATTTT.

Turning to this clone: It is unclear where the CDR3 begins or ends on the DNA, so no DNA is shown, and the CDR3 is as TCRdb lists it. The chain has TRBV6-5 and TRBJ2-7; the table names TRBD1, a call not compared with the DNA. The CDR3 extends over 15 residues, inclusive of both ends. Germline V gene sequence: CDR1 MNHEY, CDR2 SVGAGI. The CDR3 region is CASSSSGQGNSEQYF.